This TCR beta chain stems from a study of T cell changes during pregnancy in multiple sclerosis. Assay: immunoSEQ multiplex PCR; the TCRdb copy retains only in-frame clones and omits some. The sample lists 50,000 to 60,000 clones, around 92% seen once, with about 0.18% in the top ten. Germline CDR1 MGHRA, CDR2 YSYEKL. The CDR3 has 20 amino acids. Losses at the gene ends were 0 bases for V and 7 bases for J; bases not matched to a gene: 17. V usage is TRBV4-1 and J usage is TRBJ2-1; 11 bases line up with TRBD2. This receptor was obtained from a female donor in good health, enrolled as a control in a pregnancy study. Sequencing used CD4+ T cells from peripheral blood mononuclear cells, obtained after pregnancy. CDR3 region: CASSQDPPGTIAGGQNEQFF. CDR3 DNA sequence: TGCGCCAGCAGCCAAGATCCCCCGGGTACCATAGCGGGGGGGCAGAATGAGCAGTTCTTC.